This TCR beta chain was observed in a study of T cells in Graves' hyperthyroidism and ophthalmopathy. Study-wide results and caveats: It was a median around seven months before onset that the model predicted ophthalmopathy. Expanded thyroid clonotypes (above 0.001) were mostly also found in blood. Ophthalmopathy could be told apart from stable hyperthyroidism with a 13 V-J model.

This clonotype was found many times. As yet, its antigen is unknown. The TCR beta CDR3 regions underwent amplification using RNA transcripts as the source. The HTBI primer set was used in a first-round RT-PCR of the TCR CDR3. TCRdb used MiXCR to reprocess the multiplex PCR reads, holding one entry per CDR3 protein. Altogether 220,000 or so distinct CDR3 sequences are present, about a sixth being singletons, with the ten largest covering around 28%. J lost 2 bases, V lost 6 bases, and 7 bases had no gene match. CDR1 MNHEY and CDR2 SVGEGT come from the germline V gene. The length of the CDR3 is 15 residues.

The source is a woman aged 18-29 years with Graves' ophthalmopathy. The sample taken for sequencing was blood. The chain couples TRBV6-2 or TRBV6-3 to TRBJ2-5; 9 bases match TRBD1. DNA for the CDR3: TGTGCCAGCAGGGACTGGGACAGGGCACAAGAGACCCAGTACTTC. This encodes CASRDWDRAQETQYF.